The T cell receptor (beta chain) described here comes from a study of blood T cell repertoires in COVID-19. Some clones are missing from TCRdb's copy, which holds only in-frame ones; the method was immunoSEQ multiplex PCR. The repertoire includes a few hundred thousand clones, roughly 88% of them detected once, and approximately 13% sits in the top ten. CDR3 length: 13 amino acids. Trimming left V 1 base short and J 7 bases short, with 10 bases between. This clone was seen a few times. J is TRBJ1-2 and V is TRBV12-3 or TRBV12-4; TRBD1 is a possible D gene (6 bases). This clonotype originated in an elderly man with acute or convalescent COVID-19. Sequencing used peripheral blood. CDR3 coding DNA: TGTGCCAGCAGTTTAGGGCAGGGGCCTGGCTACACCTTC. It codes for CASSLGQGPGYTF.